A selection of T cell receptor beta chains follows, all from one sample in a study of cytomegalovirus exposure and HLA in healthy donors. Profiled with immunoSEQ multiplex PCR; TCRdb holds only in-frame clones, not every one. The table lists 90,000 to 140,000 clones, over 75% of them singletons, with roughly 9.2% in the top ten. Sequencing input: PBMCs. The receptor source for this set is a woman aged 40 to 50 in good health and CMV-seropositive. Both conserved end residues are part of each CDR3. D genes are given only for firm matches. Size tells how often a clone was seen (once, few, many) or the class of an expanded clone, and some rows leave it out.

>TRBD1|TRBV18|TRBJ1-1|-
CASSQSTGLNTEAFF
TGTGCCAGCTCACAATCGACAGGGTTGAACACTGAAGCTTTCTTT
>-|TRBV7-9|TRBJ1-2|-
CASRQGSYGYTF
TGTGCCAGCAGACAGGGCAGCTATGGCTACACCTTC
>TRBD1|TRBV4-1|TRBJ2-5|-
CASSEGRQGWGETQYF
TGCGCCAGCAGCGAGGGACGACAGGGTTGGGGAGAGACCCAGTACTTC
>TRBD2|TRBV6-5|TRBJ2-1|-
CASSQYSGSSNEQFF
TGTGCCAGCAGCCAATATAGCGGGAGTTCAAATGAGCAGTTCTTC
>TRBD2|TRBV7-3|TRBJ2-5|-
CASSLGLAGGETQYF
TGTGCCAGCAGCTTAGGACTAGCGGGGGGAGAGACCCAGTACTTC
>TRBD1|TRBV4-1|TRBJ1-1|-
CASSRPGTVNTEAFF
TGCGCCAGCAGCCGTCCTGGGACAGTGAACACTGAAGCTTTCTTT
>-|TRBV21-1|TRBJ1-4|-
CASSNGTGGGGLFF
TGTGCCAGCAGCAATGGGACAGGGGGCGGCGGACTGTTTTTT
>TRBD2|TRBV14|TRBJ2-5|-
CASSHGTSGRIETQYF
TGTGCCAGCAGCCACGGGACTAGCGGGAGGATAGAGACCCAGTACTTC
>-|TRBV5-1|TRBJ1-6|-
CASSLAQGSYNSPLHF
TGCGCCAGCAGCTTGGCACAGGGCTCCTATAATTCACCCCTCCACTTT
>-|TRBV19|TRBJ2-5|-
CASSIARGGETQYF
TGTGCCAGTAGTATTGCGCGGGGTGGGGAGACCCAGTACTTC
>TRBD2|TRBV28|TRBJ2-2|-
CASSAPGGYTGELFF
TGTGCCAGCAGCGCCCCGGGGGGATACACCGGGGAGCTGTTTTTT
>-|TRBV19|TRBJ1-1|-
CASSGFLGRGNTEAFF
TGTGCCAGTAGTGGCTTTTTAGGCAGGGGGAACACTGAAGCTTTCTTT
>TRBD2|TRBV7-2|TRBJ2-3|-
CASSFWTSGRADTQYF
TGTGCCAGCAGCTTTTGGACTAGCGGGAGGGCAGATACGCAGTATTTT
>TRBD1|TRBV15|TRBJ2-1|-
CATSRDRALGNEQFF
TGTGCCACCAGCAGGGACAGGGCCTTAGGGAATGAGCAGTTCTTC
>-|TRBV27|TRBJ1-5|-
CASSSREGDQPQHF
TGTGCCAGCAGTTCCCGGGAGGGGGATCAGCCCCAGCATTTT
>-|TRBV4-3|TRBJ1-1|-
CASSQDHRAGRGAFF
TGCGCCAGCAGCCAAGATCATAGGGCAGGGCGGGGAGCTTTCTTT
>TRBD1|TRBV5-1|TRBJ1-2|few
CASSWDRDDGYTF
TGCGCCAGCAGCTGGGACAGGGATGATGGCTACACCTTC
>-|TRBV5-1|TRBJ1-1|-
CASSLGELYNEAFF
TGCGCCAGCAGCTTGGGGGAGTTATATAATGAAGCTTTCTTT
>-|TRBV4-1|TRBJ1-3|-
CASKQGHFSGNTIYF
TGCGCCAGCAAGCAGGGACATTTCTCTGGAAACACCATATATTTT
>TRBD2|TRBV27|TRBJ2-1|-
CAIYLRTSGRPSYNEQFF
TGTGCCATCTATTTGCGGACTAGCGGGAGACCCTCCTACAATGAGCAGTTCTTC
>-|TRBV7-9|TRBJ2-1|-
CASSGRQVTYNYNEQFF
TGTGCCAGCAGCGGTCGACAGGTGACTTACAATTACAATGAGCAGTTCTTC
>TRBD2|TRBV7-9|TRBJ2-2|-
CSSSSLKAGGANTGELFF
TGTTCCAGCAGCTCCCTTAAAGCGGGGGGCGCGAACACCGGGGAGCTGTTTTTT
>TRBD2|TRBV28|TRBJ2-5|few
CASSPLTSGYQETQYF
TGTGCCAGCAGTCCTTTGACTAGCGGGTACCAAGAGACCCAGTACTTC
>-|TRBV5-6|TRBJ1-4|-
CASSFAYTATNEKLFF
TGTGCCAGCAGCTTTGCCTATACCGCAACTAATGAAAAACTGTTTTTT
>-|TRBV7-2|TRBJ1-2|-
CASSLSGRGVTGNYGYAF
TGTGCCAGCAGCTTAAGCGGCCGGGGGGTAACAGGGAACTATGGCTACGCCTTC
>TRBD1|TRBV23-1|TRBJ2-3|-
CASSQNRDRDLDTQYF
TGCGCCAGCAGTCAAAACCGGGACAGGGATTTGGATACGCAGTATTTT
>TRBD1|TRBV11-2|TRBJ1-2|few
CASSFSRGRSYGYTF
TGTGCCAGCAGCTTCAGCAGGGGGCGGTCTTATGGCTACACCTTC
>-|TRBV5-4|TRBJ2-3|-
CASSFTGTSTDTQYF
TGTGCCAGCAGCTTTACGGGGACTTCCACAGATACGCAGTATTTT
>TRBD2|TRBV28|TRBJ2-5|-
CASSTPRSGGTQYF
TGTGCCAGCAGTACCCCTAGGTCGGGAGGGACCCAGTACTTC
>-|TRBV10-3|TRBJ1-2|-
CATSQAYGYTF
TGTGCCACCAGCCAAGCCTATGGCTACACCTTC
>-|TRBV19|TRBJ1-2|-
CASSSTGSLSNYGYTF
TGTGCCAGTAGTAGTACAGGGAGCCTCTCTAACTATGGCTACACCTTC
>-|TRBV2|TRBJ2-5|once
CASSRQDQETQYF
TGTGCCAGCAGTCGACAGGACCAAGAGACCCAGTACTTC
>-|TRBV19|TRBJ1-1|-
CASTINTEAFF
TGTGCCAGTACCATTAACACTGAAGCTTTCTTT
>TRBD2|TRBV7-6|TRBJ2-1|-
CASSHRRGTNNEQFF
TGTGCCAGCAGCCACAGGCGTGGGACTAACAATGAGCAGTTCTTC
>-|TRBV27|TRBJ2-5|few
CASSRGETQYF
TGTGCCAGCAGTCGGGGGGAGACCCAGTACTTC
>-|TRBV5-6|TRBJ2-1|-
CASSLAFTIRTYNEQFF
TGTGCCAGCAGCTTGGCCTTTACTATCAGGACTTACAATGAGCAGTTCTTC
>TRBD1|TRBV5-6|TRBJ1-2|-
CASSLGSGGYGYTF
TGTGCCAGCAGCTTGGGGTCAGGGGGCTATGGCTACACCTTC
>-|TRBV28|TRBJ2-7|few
CASSLGLSTRTDRSYEQYF
TGTGCCAGCAGTTTAGGACTGAGTACTCGAACCGACAGGTCCTACGAGCAGTACTTC
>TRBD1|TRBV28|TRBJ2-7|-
CASSFTGTGLDEQYF
TGTGCCAGCAGTTTTACCGGGACAGGGCTCGACGAGCAGTACTTC
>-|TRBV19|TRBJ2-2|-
CASIGQEGFAGELFF
TGTGCCAGTATAGGACAGGAGGGATTTGCCGGGGAGCTGTTTTTT
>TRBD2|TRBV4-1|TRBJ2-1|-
CASSQDRSPSGGVYEQFF
TGCGCCAGCAGCCAGGATCGTAGTCCTAGCGGGGGGGTGTATGAGCAGTTCTTC